This T cell receptor (beta chain) derives from a study of T cell repertoires in cytomegalovirus infection. In the study overall: Matching HLA type, along with CMV infection, was indicated by public TCR beta signatures. Findings of the study overall: The cumulative frequency of public TCR beta families distinguished individuals who carried CMV together with the relevant HLA. Clonotype analysis showed dominance of the ex vivo response by HLA-C-restricted CMV-specific TCR beta clonotypes.

MiXCR, run by TCRdb on the reads, gives a single entry per CDR3 protein. The table lists approximately 170,000 distinct CDR3 sequences, roughly 15% of them singletons, with 18% in the top ten. This clonotype came up a few times. The antigen is undetermined. J was trimmed by 2 bases and V by 3 bases; bases with no gene match: 2. The germline V gene has CDR1 SGDLS and CDR2 YYNGEE. The CDR3 spans 15 residues. This chain connects TRBV9 to TRBJ2-1; 10 nucleotides align to TRBD2. This receptor was identified in a human donor in good health (CMV status not recorded). Some clones in this sample may be carry-over from other donors' samples. Material for sequencing was CD8+ T cells from PBMCs. Here the CDR3 DNA reads TGTGCCAGCAGCGCTAGCGGGGGACCCTACAATGAGCAGTTCTTC. Translated: CASSASGGPYNEQFF.